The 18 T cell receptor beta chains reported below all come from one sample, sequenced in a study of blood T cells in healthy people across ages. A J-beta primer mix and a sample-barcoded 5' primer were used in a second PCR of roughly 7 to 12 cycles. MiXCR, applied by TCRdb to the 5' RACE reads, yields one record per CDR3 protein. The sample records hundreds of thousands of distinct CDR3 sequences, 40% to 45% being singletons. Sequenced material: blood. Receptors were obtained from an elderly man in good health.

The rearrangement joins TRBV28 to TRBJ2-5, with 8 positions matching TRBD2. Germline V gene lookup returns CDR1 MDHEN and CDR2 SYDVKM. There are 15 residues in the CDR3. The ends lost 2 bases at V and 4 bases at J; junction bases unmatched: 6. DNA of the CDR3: TGTGCCAGCAGTTTAGCGGGAGGACCCACAGAGACCCAGTACTTC. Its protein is CASSLAGGPTETQYF.

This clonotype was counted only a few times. The CDR3 reads CASLGFQETQYF. CDR3 nucleotides: TGTGCCAGCTTGGGGTTCCAAGAGACCCAGTACTTC. V is TRBV2 and J is TRBJ2-5; D is unresolved. From germline, CDR1 is SNHLY and CDR2 FYNNEI. V was trimmed by 8 bases and J by 1 base, leaving 8 bases between them. The CDR3 totals 12 residues.

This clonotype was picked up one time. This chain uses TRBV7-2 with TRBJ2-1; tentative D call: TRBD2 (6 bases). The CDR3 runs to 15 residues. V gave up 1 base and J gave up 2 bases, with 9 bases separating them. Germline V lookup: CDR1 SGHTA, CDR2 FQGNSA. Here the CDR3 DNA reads TGTGCCAGCAGCTTAGTAGGGACTGCCTACAATGAGCAGTTCTTC. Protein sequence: CASSLVGTAYNEQFF.

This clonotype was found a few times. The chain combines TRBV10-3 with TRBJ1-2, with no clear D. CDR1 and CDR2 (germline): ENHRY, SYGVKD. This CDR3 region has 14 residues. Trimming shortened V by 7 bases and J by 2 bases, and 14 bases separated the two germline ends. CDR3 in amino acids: CAITPGQWNYGYTF. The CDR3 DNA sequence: TGTGCCATCACCCCGGGCCAGTGGAACTATGGCTACACCTTC.

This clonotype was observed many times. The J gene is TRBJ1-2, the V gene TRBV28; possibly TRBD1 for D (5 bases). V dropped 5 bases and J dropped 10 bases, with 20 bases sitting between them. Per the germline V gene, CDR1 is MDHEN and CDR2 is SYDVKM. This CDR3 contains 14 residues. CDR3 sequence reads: CASSLITGGIDYTF. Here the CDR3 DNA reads TGTGCCAGCAGTCTAATCACCGGGGGTATCGACTACACCTTC.

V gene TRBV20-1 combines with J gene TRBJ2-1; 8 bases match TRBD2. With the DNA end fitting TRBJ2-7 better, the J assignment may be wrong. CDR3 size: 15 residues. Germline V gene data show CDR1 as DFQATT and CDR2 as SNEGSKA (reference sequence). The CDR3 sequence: CSAKTGLVGVNEQYF. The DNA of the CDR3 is TGCAGTGCTAAAACGGGACTAGTAGGTGTCAATGAGCAGTACTTC.

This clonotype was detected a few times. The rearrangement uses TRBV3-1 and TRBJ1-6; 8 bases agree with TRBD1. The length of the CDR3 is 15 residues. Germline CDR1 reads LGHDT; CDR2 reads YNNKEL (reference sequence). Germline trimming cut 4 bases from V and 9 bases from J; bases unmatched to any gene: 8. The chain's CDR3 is CASSPRTGRGSPLHF. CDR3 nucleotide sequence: TGTGCCAGCAGCCCTCGGACAGGGAGGGGTTCACCCCTCCACTTT.

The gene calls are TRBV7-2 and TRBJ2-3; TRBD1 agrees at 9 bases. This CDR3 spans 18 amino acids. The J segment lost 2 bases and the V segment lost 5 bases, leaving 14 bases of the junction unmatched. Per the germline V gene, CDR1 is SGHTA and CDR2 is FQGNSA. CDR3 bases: TGTGCCAGCAGCACTTCCCCGACCGGGACAGGGAACACAGATACGCAGTATTTT. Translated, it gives CASSTSPTGTGNTDTQYF.

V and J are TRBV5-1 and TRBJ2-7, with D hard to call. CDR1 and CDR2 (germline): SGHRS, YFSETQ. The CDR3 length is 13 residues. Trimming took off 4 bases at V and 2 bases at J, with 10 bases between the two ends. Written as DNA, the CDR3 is TGCGCCAGCAGCGTCCAAACTACCTACGAGCAGTACTTC. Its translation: CASSVQTTYEQYF.

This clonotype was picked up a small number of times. The CDR3 spells CSAREIAGTDTQYF. The CDR3 coding sequence is TGCAGTGCTAGAGAAATAGCGGGCACAGATACGCAGTATTTT. This sequence joins TRBV20-1 and TRBJ2-3, with TRBD2 as a possible D gene (6 bases). V lost 0 bases and J lost 1, with 8 bases in between. The CDR3 is 14 residues long. Germline CDR1 reads DFQATT; CDR2 reads SNEGSKA (reference sequence).

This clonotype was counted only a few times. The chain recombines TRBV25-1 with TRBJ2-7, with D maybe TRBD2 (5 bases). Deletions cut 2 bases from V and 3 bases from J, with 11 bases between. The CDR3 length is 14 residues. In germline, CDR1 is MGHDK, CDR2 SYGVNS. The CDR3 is CASSERGVYYEQYF. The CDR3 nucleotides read TGTGCCAGCAGTGAACGGGGAGTTTACTACGAGCAGTACTTC.

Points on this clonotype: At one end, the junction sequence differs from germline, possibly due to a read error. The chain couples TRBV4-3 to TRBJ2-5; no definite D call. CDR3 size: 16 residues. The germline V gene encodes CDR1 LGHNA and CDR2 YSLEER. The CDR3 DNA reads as TGCGCCAGCAGCCAAGATGGGTGGAATTTCCAAGAGACCCGGTACTTC. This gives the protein CASSQDGWNFQETRYF.

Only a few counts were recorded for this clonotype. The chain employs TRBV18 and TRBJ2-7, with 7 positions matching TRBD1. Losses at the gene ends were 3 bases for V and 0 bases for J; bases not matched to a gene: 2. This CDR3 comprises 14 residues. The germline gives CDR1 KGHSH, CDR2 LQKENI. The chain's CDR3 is CASSPGQLSYEQYF. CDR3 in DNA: TGTGCCAGCTCACCGGGACAGCTCTCCTACGAGCAGTACTTC.

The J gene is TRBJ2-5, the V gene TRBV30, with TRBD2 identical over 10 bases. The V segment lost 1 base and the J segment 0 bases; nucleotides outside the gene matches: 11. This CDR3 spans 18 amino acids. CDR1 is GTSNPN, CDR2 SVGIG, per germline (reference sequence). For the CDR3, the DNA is TGTGCCTGGAGTGGTAGACTAGCGGGCCTGACGTACCAAGAGACCCAGTACTTC. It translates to CAWSGRLAGLTYQETQYF.

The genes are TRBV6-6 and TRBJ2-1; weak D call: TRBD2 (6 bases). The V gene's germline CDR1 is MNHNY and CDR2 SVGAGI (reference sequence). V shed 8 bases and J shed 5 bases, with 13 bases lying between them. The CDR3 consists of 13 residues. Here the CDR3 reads CASAGRADNEQFF. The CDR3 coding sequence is TGTGCCAGCGCGGGACGGGCAGACAATGAGCAGTTCTTC.

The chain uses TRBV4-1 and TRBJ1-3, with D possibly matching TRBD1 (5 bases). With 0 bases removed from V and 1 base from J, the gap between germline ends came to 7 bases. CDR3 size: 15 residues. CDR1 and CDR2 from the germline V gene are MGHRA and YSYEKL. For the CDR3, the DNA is TGCGCCAGCAGCCAAGAAGGGGCTTCTGGAAACACCATATATTTT. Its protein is CASSQEGASGNTIYF.

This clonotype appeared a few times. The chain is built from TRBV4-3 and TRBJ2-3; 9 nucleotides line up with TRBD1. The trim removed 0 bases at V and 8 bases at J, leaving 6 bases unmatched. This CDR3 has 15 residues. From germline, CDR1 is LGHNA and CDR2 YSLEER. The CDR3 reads CASSQDPGQGTTQYF. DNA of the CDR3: TGCGCCAGCAGCCAAGATCCGGGACAGGGTACTACGCAGTATTTT.

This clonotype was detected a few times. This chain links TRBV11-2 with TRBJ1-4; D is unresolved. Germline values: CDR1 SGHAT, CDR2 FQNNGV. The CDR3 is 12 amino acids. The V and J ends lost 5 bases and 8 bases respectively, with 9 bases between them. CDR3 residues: CASSAAGEKLFF. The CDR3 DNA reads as TGTGCCAGCAGCGCAGCGGGAGAAAAACTGTTTTTT.